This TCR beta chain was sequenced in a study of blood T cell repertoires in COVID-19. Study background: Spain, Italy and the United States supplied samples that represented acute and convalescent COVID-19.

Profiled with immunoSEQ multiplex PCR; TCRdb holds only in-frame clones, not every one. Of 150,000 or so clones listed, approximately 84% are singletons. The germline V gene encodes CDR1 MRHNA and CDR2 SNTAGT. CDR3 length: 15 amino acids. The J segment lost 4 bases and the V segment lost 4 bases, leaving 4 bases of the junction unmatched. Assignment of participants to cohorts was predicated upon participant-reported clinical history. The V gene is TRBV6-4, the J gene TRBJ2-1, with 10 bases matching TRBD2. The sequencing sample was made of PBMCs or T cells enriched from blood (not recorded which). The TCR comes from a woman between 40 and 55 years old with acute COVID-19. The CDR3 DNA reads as TGTGCCAGCAGTGCCGGGACTAGCGTTTACAATGAGCAGTTCTTC. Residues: CASSAGTSVYNEQFF.